The 11 T cell receptor beta chains below all came from one sample that was sequenced in a study of CD8 T cells in Susac syndrome. When the RNA was reverse transcribed, random hexamers were used with an input of 0.5 to 1 ug. TCRdb passed the immunoSEQ multiplex PCR reads through MiXCR, listing each CDR3 protein once. The profile shows fewer than 85,000 distinct CDR3 sequences, approximately 93% of them singletons. Sequencing was carried out using CD8+ T cells from PBMCs. The source is a human donor with Susac syndrome.

This clonotype was seen a single time. The chain recombines TRBV9 with TRBJ2-7, with D possibly TRBD1 on 5 matching bases. The germline CDR1 and CDR2 sequences are SGDLS and YYNGEE. Trimming removed 3 bases from V and 7 bases from J, with 11 bases in between. The CDR3 totals 12 residues. The DNA of the CDR3 is TGTGCCAGCAGCGCCCCAGGGCCTGAGCAGTACTTC. This codes for CASSAPGPEQYF. The full variable domain, its missing parts supplied by reference TRBV9 and TRBJ2-7, is DSGVTQTPKHLITATGQRVTLRCSPRSGDLSVYWYQQSLDQGLQFLIQYYNGEERAKGNILERFSAQQFPDLHSELNLSSLELGDSALYFCASSAPGPEQYFGPGTRLTVT.

The CDR3 region has the DNA TGTGCCAGCAGCTTGCGGACAGGGCCCACCACCGGGGAGCTGTTTTTT. Protein: CASSLRTGPTTGELFF. The chain couples TRBV7-2 to TRBJ2-2; TRBD1 matches at 8 bases. Germline V CDR1 and CDR2: SGHTA, FQGNSA. Losses at the gene ends were 3 bases for V and 4 bases for J; bases not matched to a gene: 7. The length of the CDR3 is 16 residues.

J is TRBJ2-5 and V is TRBV25-1, with 8 bases matching TRBD2. Germline V gene lookup returns CDR1 MGHDK and CDR2 SYGVNS. There are 13 residues in the CDR3. V lost 1 base, J lost 7 bases, and 2 bases stayed unmatched. In DNA form, the CDR3 reads TGTGCCAGCAGTGAATTCGGGGGGGGGACCCAGTACTTC. Protein product: CASSEFGGGTQYF.

In this sample, this clonotype turned up once. V and J are TRBV7-8 and TRBJ2-3; D may match TRBD1 or TRBD2 (5 bases each). The CDR3 has 16 residues. The germline CDR1 and CDR2 sequences are SGHVS and FQNEAQ. The ends were cut back, 1 base at V and 5 bases at J, with 16 bases in the middle. Written as DNA, the CDR3 is TGTGCCAGCAGCTTAGTACGGGACCCGCCGCGAGATACGCAGTATTTT. It translates to CASSLVRDPPRDTQYF.

The V call is TRBV3-1, the J call TRBJ2-1; 8 positions agree with TRBD2. This CDR3 comprises 16 residues. From germline, CDR1 is LGHDT and CDR2 YNNKEL (reference sequence). After removal of 0 bases from V and 9 bases from J, the junction contained 10 bases not matched to a gene. CDR3 DNA sequence: TGTGCCAGCAGCCAAGAGGCCAGGGCGGGGGGAGGTGAGCAGTTCTTC. Translated, it gives CASSQEARAGGGEQFF.

The chain links TRBV3-1 to TRBJ2-1, with 10 bases fitting TRBD2. The CDR3 extends over 16 amino acids. Germline values: CDR1 LGHDT, CDR2 YNNKEL (reference sequence). The V and J ends lost 4 bases and 4 bases, in that order; junction bases with no gene match: 7. CDR3 sequence (DNA): TGTGCCAGCAGCCCCAATCTAGCGGGAGCTTACAATGAGCAGTTCTTC. This translates into CASSPNLAGAYNEQFF.

The V and J genes are TRBV12-3 or TRBV12-4 and TRBJ2-2; 7 bases fit TRBD1. V was clipped by 3 bases and J by 5 bases; unmatched bases: 0. This CDR3 has 13 amino acids. The CDR3, as DNA: TGTGCCAGCAGTTTGGGACAGACCGGGGAGCTGTTTTTT. Translation gives CASSLGQTGELFF.

The gene calls are TRBV20-1 and TRBJ2-2; the D gene is possibly TRBD2 (6 bases). Germline assignment: CDR1 DFQATT and CDR2 SNEGSKA (reference sequence). This CDR3 has 16 amino acids. Trimming pared 4 bases from V and 2 bases from J, leaving 17 bases between. The CDR3, as DNA: TGCAGTGCTAATTCGGGGGACCGAGAAAACACCGGGGAGCTGTTTTTT. The encoded protein is CSANSGDRENTGELFF.

CDR3 DNA: TGTGCCAGCAGTGACAGGCAGACCGGGGAGCTGTTTTTT. This codes for CASSDRQTGELFF. The V call is TRBV6-4, the J call TRBJ2-2; no reliable D call. CDR1 is MRHNA and CDR2 is SNTAGT in the germline V gene. V was shortened by 2 bases and J by 5 bases, with 6 bases between the two germline ends. This CDR3 contains 13 residues.

The CDR3 sequence is CASTPGGGSPLHF. CDR3 DNA sequence: TGTGCCAGCACCCCAGGAGGAGGCTCACCCCTCCACTTT. V and J are TRBV11-2 and TRBJ1-6; D remains ambiguous. The germline V and J ends were trimmed by 7 bases and 10 bases, with 14 bases remaining between them. CDR3 length: 13 amino acids. CDR1 is SGHAT and CDR2 is FQNNGV in the germline V gene. The whole variable domain, remainder taken from reference TRBV11-2 and TRBJ1-6, is EAGVAQSPRYKIIEKRQSVAFWCNPISGHATLYWYQQILGQGPKLLIQFQNNGVVDDSQLPKDRFSAERLKGVDSTLKIQPAKLEDSAVYLCASTPGGGSPLHFGNGTRLTVT.

The chain joins TRBV4-3 to TRBJ1-1; D remains ambiguous. From germline, CDR1 is LGHNA and CDR2 YSLEER. The CDR3 runs to 14 residues. The V gene lost 1 base and the J gene lost 3 bases, with 9 bases spanning the gap. Here the CDR3 reads CASSQAATDTEAFF. CDR3 in DNA: TGCGCCAGCAGCCAAGCAGCGACTGACACTGAAGCTTTCTTT.